This TCR beta chain originates from a study of CD8 T cells in Susac syndrome (dated by TCRdb to 2018 to 2020). Notes on the research overall: Whether CD8+ T cell activation and differentiation in Susac syndrome was antigen driven was tested using repertoire sequencing. Results the study describes overall, beyond this receptor: The number of individuals in the TCR sequencing and HLA analysis was acknowledged as relatively small.

Peripheral blood CD8+ and CD4+ T cells from healthy donors, Susac syndrome patients and multiple sclerosis patients were profiled using high-throughput TCR beta sequencing. The multiple sclerosis controls were treatment-naive patients who had stable or active relapsing-remitting disease and met the revised McDonald criteria. CD8+ TEMRA cells were enriched by FACS, while bulk CD8+ and CD4+ T cells were purified by magnetic negative isolation. Blood was collected in EDTA tubes and processed within 24 hours, with PBMCs isolated through density gradient centrifugation. PBMCs intended for TCR sequencing were frozen in liquid nitrogen and were later thawed in a 37 degrees C water bath. Purity of sorted or isolated CD4+, CD8+ and CD8+ TEMRA cells was at least 90%. The germline V gene (reference sequence) supplies CDR1 DFQATT and CDR2 SNEGSKA. The V and J ends are trimmed by 2 bases and 8 bases, leaving 9 bases between them. From its cysteine to its phenylalanine, the CDR3 spans 11 amino acids. The retained sequence is limited to the CDR3, 33 bases, with the frame set at the first base.

RNA was extracted using the RNeasy kit, and about 0.45 to 1 ug of the RNA was reverse transcribed with random hexamers. TCR beta CDR3 regions were amplified with the immunoSEQ multiplex PCR assay covering 54 Vbeta and 13 Jbeta segments. Bias from PCR amplification was corrected by using a synthetic template baseline for primer optimization and for computational correction. Per the original workflow: Only productive sequences were kept, with reads annotated to V, D and J genes according to IMGT and analyzed in immunoSEQ Analyzer. To calculate clonality, Shannon entropy was normalized by log2 of the number of productive unique sequences and then subtracted from one. Public and private clones were assessed among the 100 most prevalent clones of each patient and control. Susac-specific clones were defined as absent from healthy and MS cohorts, about 1,000 published viral clones and other ImmuneACCESS disease sequences. TCRdb reprocessing: public reads trimmed at Q25 with fastp, clones called with MiXCR, in-frame beta chains kept. Rows with one shared CDR3 protein collapse into an entry with the most common genes and DNA. TCRdb, rather than the study authors, made the V and J calls. The sample table shows 200,000 to 250,000 distinct CDR3 sequences, and 95% are seen once. The ten largest account for 0.095% of the sample.

A word on this clonotype: The clone's antigen remains unknown. No base quality values were provided; no much bigger clone lies one nucleotide off.

The sequence came from a human donor with multiple sclerosis. The sample consisted of CD4+ T cells from PBMCs. The V gene is TRBV20-1 and the J gene is TRBJ1-2; the D gene remains uncertain. Read as DNA, the sequence is TGCAGTGCTAGAAGTCTCAAGGGCTACACCTTC. The encoded protein is CSARSLKGYTF.